The TCR beta chain described here comes from a study of blood T cell repertoires in COVID-19. Only in-frame clones appear in the TCRdb table, and some are missing; sequencing was by immunoSEQ multiplex PCR. The sample holds about 96,000 clones, 80% seen once. The germline gives CDR1 ENHRY, CDR2 SYGVKD. The V gene end was trimmed by 2 bases and the J gene end by 3 bases; junction bases not matched to a gene: 2. CDR3 length equals 14 residues. The clonotype comes from a man aged 45-65 years who had recovered from COVID-19. The genes are TRBV10-3 and TRBJ1-1; 8 bases are shared with TRBD1. Sequenced: peripheral blood. The CDR3 loop reads CAISEHRGDTEAFF. DNA for the CDR3: TGTGCCATCAGTGAGCACAGGGGGGACACTGAAGCTTTCTTT.